This TCR beta chain is from a study of early T cells in non-severe SARS-CoV-2 infection. Study as a whole: Whole-blood bulk RNA, unsorted, was sequenced, and chains were unpaired.

This clonotype was picked up a small number of times. Unique molecular identifiers (one per individual cDNA molecule) were attached. In TCRdb, the 5' RACE reads were re-called with MiXCR into one record per CDR3 protein. The profile shows approximately 90,000 distinct CDR3 sequences, roughly 12% of them singletons. The germline V gene encodes CDR1 MDHEN and CDR2 SYDVKM. V gave up 4 bases and J gave up 4 bases, with 17 bases separating them. This CDR3 has 15 residues. The TCR sequence derives from an adult who was a healthcare worker with PCR-confirmed SARS-CoV-2 infection or an uninfected control (not recorded which). This chain connects TRBV28 to TRBJ2-7; tentative D call: TRBD2 (7 bases). This specimen consisted of whole blood, obtained at baseline. This CDR3 is CASSSPRGAVYEQYF. CDR3 coding DNA: TGTGCCAGCAGTTCCCCCCGGGGGGCCGTTTACGAGCAGTACTTC.